Described below is a single T cell receptor beta chain sequence and its context. Its antigen is unknown. One junction end does not reproduce the germline sequence, and a read error may be involved. The data were obtained in a study of Graves' ophthalmopathy and Graves' hyperthyroidism. Study-level background: Stable hyperthyroidism meant no progression to ophthalmopathy within 18 months of follow-up.

The authors enrolled newly diagnosed hyperthyroidism patients aged 18 to 65 with under 2 months' duration. From germline, CDR1 is SNHLY and CDR2 FYNNEI. The CDR3 is made up of 16 amino acids. Findings of the study overall: Blood also contained most of the expanded thyroid clonotypes above 0.001 frequency. Discrimination between ophthalmopathy and stable hyperthyroidism by a 13-signature model showed roughly 88% sensitivity and more than 65% specificity.

Amplification from RNA transcripts yielded the TCR beta CDR3 regions. HTBI primers primed a first-round RT-PCR, and a second-round multiplex PCR followed. Using its own MiXCR run on the multiplex PCR reads, TCRdb lists one record per CDR3 protein. Here the sample spans around 590,000 distinct CDR3 sequences, roughly 39% being singletons. The V call is TRBV2, the J call TRBJ2-7; 8 bases match TRBD2. The sequenced material came from peripheral blood or thyroid tissue (not recorded which). The receptor's source is an adult man with Graves' hyperthyroidism. CDR3: CASSQAVSGGTYEQYF. As DNA, the CDR3 is TGCGCCAGCAGCCAAGCCGTAAGCGGGGGAACCTACGAGCAGTACTTC.